This T cell receptor (beta chain) was recovered during a study of early T cells in non-severe SARS-CoV-2 infection. Study observations and caveats: The VDJdb matching leaned toward anti-spike CD8 responses and overlooked private and CD4 specificities.

Separate cDNA molecules each had unique molecular identifiers attached to them. Using its own MiXCR run on the 5' RACE reads, TCRdb lists one record per CDR3 protein. The repertoire holds around 62,000 distinct CDR3 sequences, with around 4.9% as singletons. This CDR3 is built from 13 residues. Trimming stripped 1 base from V and 0 bases from J, with 6 bases between. Germline lookup yields CDR1 DFQATT and CDR2 SNEGSKA (reference sequence). On this clonotype: Its antigen is not identified.

The chain joins TRBV20-1 to TRBJ2-5; D unresolved. Sample: whole blood. This receptor was taken from an adult who was a healthcare worker with PCR-confirmed SARS-CoV-2 infection or an uninfected control (not recorded which). The CDR3 spells CSARGVDQETQYF. Written as DNA, the CDR3 is TGCAGTGCTAGAGGTGTAGACCAAGAGACCCAGTACTTC.